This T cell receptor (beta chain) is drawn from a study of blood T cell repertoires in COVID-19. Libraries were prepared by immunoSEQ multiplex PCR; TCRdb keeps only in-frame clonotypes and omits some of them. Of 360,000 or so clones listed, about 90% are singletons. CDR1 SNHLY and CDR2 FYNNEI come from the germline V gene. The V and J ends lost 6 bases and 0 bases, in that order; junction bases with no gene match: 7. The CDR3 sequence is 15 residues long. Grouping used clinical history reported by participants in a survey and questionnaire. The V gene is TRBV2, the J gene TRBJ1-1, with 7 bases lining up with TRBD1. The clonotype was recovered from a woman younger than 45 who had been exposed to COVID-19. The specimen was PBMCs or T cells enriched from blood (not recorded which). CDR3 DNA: TGTGCCAGCAGATCCCAACAGGGGATGAACACTGAAGCTTTCTTT. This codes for CASRSQQGMNTEAFF.